The 10 T cell receptor beta chains below all came from one sample that was sequenced in a study of T cell responses to AZD1222 COVID-19 vaccine. Using immunoSEQ multiplex PCR, the repertoire was profiled, and TCRdb retains in-frame clones only, with some absent. The sample lists roughly 77,000 clones; under 95% were seen once. Sequences were derived from peripheral blood, sampled 28 days after the second AZD1222 dose. These receptors were collected from an adult who received the AZD1222 COVID-19 vaccine.

The chain recombines TRBV19 with TRBJ1-5; D is unresolved. Trimming took off 2 bases at V and 5 bases at J, with 7 bases between the two ends. The CDR3 runs 13 residues. Germline CDR1 is LNHDA and CDR2 is SQIVND (reference sequence). CDR3 in amino acids: CASSIHAYQPQHF. The DNA for the CDR3 is TGTGCCAGTAGTATACACGCGTATCAGCCCCAGCATTTT.

This clone was recorded a few times. Written as DNA, the CDR3 is TGTGCCAGCAGCTTAACTCTGGCTTCCGAGCAGTACTTC. Its protein is CASSLTLASEQYF. The J gene is TRBJ2-7, the V gene TRBV7-3; D ambiguous. Germline CDR1 reads SGHTA; CDR2 reads FQGTGA. The V and J ends lost 0 bases and 6 bases respectively, with 9 bases between them. The CDR3 runs 13 residues.

The genes are TRBV24-1 and TRBJ2-2; D is unresolved. Trimming took off 3 bases at V and 0 bases at J, with 10 bases between the two ends. Per germline, CDR1 KGHDR and CDR2 SFDVKD. CDR3 length: 16 residues. CDR3 protein: CATSDHRVTNTGELFF. The CDR3 DNA follows: TGTGCCACCAGTGATCACCGGGTGACGAACACCGGGGAGCTGTTTTTT.

The chain has TRBV27 and TRBJ2-7; D unclear. In germline, CDR1 is MNHEY, CDR2 SMNVEV (reference sequence). This CDR3 is built from 13 residues. V lost 2 bases, J lost 2 bases, and 7 bases lay in between. CDR3 protein: CASSLKATYEQYF. The CDR3 DNA reads TGTGCCAGCAGTTTAAAGGCCACCTACGAGCAGTACTTC.

The chain has TRBV5-6 and TRBJ1-5; TRBD1 might be the D (6 bases). V was trimmed by 0 bases and J by 4 bases, leaving 11 bases between them. Germline V gene data show CDR1 as SGHDT and CDR2 as YYEEEE. The CDR3 sequence is 15 residues long. CDR3 sequence (DNA): TGTGCCAGCAGCTTGGCGTCAGGGACAAATCAGCCCCAGCATTTT. Its protein is CASSLASGTNQPQHF.

The chain recombines TRBV7-9 with TRBJ1-5; D may be TRBD1 (5 bases). V lost 6 bases and J 0 bases, leaving 9 bases between the germline ends. This CDR3 is 14 amino acids long. Germline V CDR1 and CDR2: SEHNR, FQNEAQ (reference sequence). The CDR3: CASSPRGSNQPQHF. The CDR3, as DNA: TGTGCCAGCAGTCCAAGGGGTAGCAATCAGCCCCAGCATTTT. Variable domain in full (rest from reference TRBV7-9 and TRBJ1-5): DTGVSQNPRHKITKRGQNVTFRCDPISEHNRLYWYRQTLGQGPEFLTYFQNEAQLEKSRLLSDRFSAERPKGSFSTLEIQRTEQGDSAMYLCASSPRGSNQPQHFGDGTRLSIL.

The chain has TRBV7-2 and TRBJ2-7; D possibly corresponds to TRBD2 (6 bases). V lost 3 bases to trimming and J lost 2 bases, with 8 bases between them. The CDR3 extends over 13 amino acids. Germline loops: CDR1 SGHTA, CDR2 FQGNSA. The CDR3 here is CASSFAGTYEQYF. The CDR3 nucleotides read TGTGCCAGCAGCTTCGCGGGAACCTACGAGCAGTACTTC.

The chain carries TRBV27 and TRBJ2-1; 10 bases are shared with TRBD1. V gave up 6 bases and J gave up 8 bases; unmatched junction bases: 16. The germline V gene encodes CDR1 MNHEY and CDR2 SMNVEV (reference sequence). CDR3 length: 17 amino acids. As DNA, the CDR3 is TGTGCCAGCAGGGTTTTTTTGCCGGGACAGGGGAAAGATGAGCAGTTCTTC. It codes for CASRVFLPGQGKDEQFF.

This sequence joins TRBV5-4 and TRBJ1-5; 8 nucleotides align to TRBD1. After removal of 4 bases from V and 4 bases from J, the junction contained 7 bases not matched to a gene. This CDR3 comprises 15 residues. Germline V gives CDR1 SGHNT, CDR2 YYREEE (reference sequence). The CDR3 bases are TGTGCCAGCAGCAAGGACAGGGCCTCTAATCAGCCCCAGCATTTT. It yields the protein CASSKDRASNQPQHF. Using reference TRBV5-4 and TRBJ1-5 for the parts outside the CDR3, the full variable domain is ETGVTQSPTHLIKTRGQQVTLRCSSQSGHNTVSWYQQALGQGPQFIFQYYREEENGRGNFPPRFSGLQFPNYSSELNVNALELDDSALYLCASSKDRASNQPQHFGDGTRLSIL.

The V call is TRBV29-1, the J call TRBJ2-7; weak D call: TRBD2 (6 bases). This CDR3 is 11 amino acids long. V was trimmed by 7 bases and J by 2 bases, leaving 9 bases between them. Germline CDR1 is SQVTM and CDR2 is ANQGSEA. The CDR3 reads CSAGGPYEQYF. CDR3 coding DNA: TGCAGCGCCGGGGGTCCCTACGAGCAGTACTTC.